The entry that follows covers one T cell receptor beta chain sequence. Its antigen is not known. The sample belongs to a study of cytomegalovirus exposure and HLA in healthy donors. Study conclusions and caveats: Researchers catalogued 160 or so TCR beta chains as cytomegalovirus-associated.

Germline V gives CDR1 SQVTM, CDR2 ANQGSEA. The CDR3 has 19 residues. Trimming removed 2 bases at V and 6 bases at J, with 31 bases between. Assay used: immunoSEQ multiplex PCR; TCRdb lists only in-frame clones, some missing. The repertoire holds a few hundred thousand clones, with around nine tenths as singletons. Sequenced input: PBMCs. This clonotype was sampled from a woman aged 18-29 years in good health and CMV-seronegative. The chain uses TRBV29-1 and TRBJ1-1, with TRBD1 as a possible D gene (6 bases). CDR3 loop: CSVEHSQRQASEWGSEAFF. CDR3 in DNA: TGCAGCGTTGAACACTCTCAGAGACAGGCAAGTGAGTGGGGCTCTGAAGCTTTCTTT. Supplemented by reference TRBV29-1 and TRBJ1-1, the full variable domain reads SAVISQKPSRDICQRGTSLTIQCQVDSQVTMMFWYRQQPGQSLTLIATANQGSEATYESGFVIDKFPISRPNLTFSTLTVSNMSPEDSSIYLCSVEHSQRQASEWGSEAFFGQGTRLTVV.